This T cell receptor beta chain appears in the sequencing data of a study of blood T cell repertoires in COVID-19. Study information: The samples span acute and convalescent COVID-19 from the United States, Italy and Spain.

TCRdb's copy holds only in-frame clones and misses some; the assay was immunoSEQ multiplex PCR. This repertoire shows about 120,000 clones, 87% found once; its top ten account for 25% to 30%. CDR3 length: 14 residues. Germline loops: CDR1 MGHRA, CDR2 YSYEKL. Trimming removed 0 bases from V and 8 bases from J, with 13 bases in between. This clonotype originated in a woman in her seventies with acute or convalescent COVID-19. The rearrangement joins TRBV4-1 to TRBJ1-2; D remains unclear. The sequenced sample consisted of peripheral blood. The CDR3 DNA reads as TGCGCCAGCAGCCAAGATATCCGCTCGCGAGGCTACACCTTC. Encoded protein: CASSQDIRSRGYTF.